This T cell receptor beta chain was recorded in a study of blood T cell repertoires in COVID-19 (dated by TCRdb to 2020 to 2022). For the study in its entirety: The collaborator samples originated in the United States, Italy and Spain and spanned the acute and convalescent phases of COVID-19. Deeply sampled blood TCRbeta repertoires from subjects exposed to, actively infected with, or recovered from COVID-19 were included in the dataset. Where available, HLA class I and class II types were obtained from metadata supplied by the sample provider rather than from assay-based typing. Samples were obtained from the ongoing ImmuneRACE study (first 160 participants) and from some 1,200 subjects provided by 6 global collaborators. The material from the prospective study consisted of cDNA or gDNA derived from T cells, B-cell-depleted T cells, or PBMCs. Nearly every sample came with metadata listing a de-identified subject ID, COVID-19 status, age in years and sex. A freely available public database, intended as a resource for researchers studying the immune response to SARS-CoV-2, is where the repertoires were released.

The immunoSEQ Assay, a bias-controlled multiplex PCR, was used to amplify TCRbeta CDR3 regions from genomic DNA. On the authors' methods: The number of nucleated cells in each sample was estimated from the amplification of reference gene primers within the assay. To quantify the absolute abundance of each unique TCRbeta CDR3 rearrangement, sequence reads were collapsed and filtered. For each sample, productive Simpson clonality was calculated as the square root of Simpson's diversity index over productive rearrangements. The immuneACCESS repertoire file appears here via TCRdb, limited to in-frame rearrangements. These files lack a portion of the clones; in checked studies, under half of the deficit traces to unresolved V genes, and the cause of the others is not known. D and trimming were read from the DNA, whereas the V and J calls and clone size are those reported in that table. The sample has 140,000 or so clones on record, over 70% of them singletons. The ten largest clones add up to 1.7% of the sample.

What the study reported, not specific to this receptor: Clinical and demographic metadata were provided uncurated, with the amount varying by source and participant.

With regard to this clone: Its antigen remains unidentified. Base-call qualities are not available, and no considerably larger clone is one nucleotide away.

Whole blood was collected in K2EDTA tubes by collaborating institutions according to the institutions' own protocols. For TCRbeta analysis, collaborators shipped samples as frozen whole blood, isolated PBMCs, or DNA extracted from either of those sample types. Including cysteine and phenylalanine, the CDR3 has 18 amino acids. Here the CDR3 DNA is all that survives: 54 bases in frame from base 1. CDR1 MDHEN and CDR2 SYDVKM were looked up in the germline V gene. Trimming removed 1 base from V and 6 bases from J; the gene matches leave 12 bases unexplained. The chain is encoded by TRBV28 joined to TRBJ1-6, and 7 junctional nucleotides match TRBD1. This sequence originates from a woman aged 50 to 65 with acute or convalescent COVID-19. The sequencing input was peripheral blood. The CDR3 reads CASSLSHPGQATNSPLHF. The DNA sequence follows: TGTGCCAGCAGTTTATCTCACCCCGGACAGGCGACTAATTCACCCCTCCACTTT. The reference TRBV28 and TRBJ1-6 proteins fill in what lies around the CDR3, so the full variable domain reads DVKVTQSSRYLVKRTGEKVFLECVQDMDHENMFWYRQDPGLGLRLIYFSYDVKMKEKGDIPEGYSVSREKKERFSLILESASTNQTSMYLCASSLSHPGQATNSPLHFGNGTRLTVT.